The 20 T cell receptor beta chains below come from one sample, sequenced in a study of blood T cell repertoires in COVID-19. Sequencing was performed with immunoSEQ multiplex PCR; in TCRdb, only in-frame clones are kept and a portion is missing. The sample holds 350,000 or so clones, about 89% seen once. Sequencing used peripheral blood. The origin of the receptors is a woman in her 30s with COVID-19, enrolled during active disease.

The J gene is TRBJ1-1, the V gene TRBV11-2, with a possible D match to TRBD1 (5 bases). Trimming removed 5 bases at V and 10 bases at J, with 17 bases between. CDR1 and CDR2 from the germline V gene are SGHAT and FQNNGV. This CDR3 comprises 13 residues. The CDR3 region is CASSTNFRAGAFF. The DNA of the CDR3 is TGTGCCAGCAGCACCAACTTCAGGGCCGGAGCTTTCTTT.

In its sample, this clone was seen a few times. The chain joins TRBV2 to TRBJ1-6; D unclear. The CDR3 spans 11 residues. Per the germline V gene, CDR1 is SNHLY and CDR2 is FYNNEI. Trimming left V 7 bases short and J 8 bases short, with 6 bases between. The CDR3 DNA follows: TGTGCCAGCAAGGAGGATTCACCCCTCCACTTT. It encodes CASKEDSPLHF.

The chain couples TRBV2 to TRBJ2-5; perhaps TRBD1 as D (6 bases). This CDR3 is 14 amino acids long. CDR1 and CDR2 from the germline V gene are SNHLY and FYNNEI. Trimming took 5 bases from V and 5 from J, leaving 15 bases between them. This chain's CDR3 is CASSLLGGSETQYF. In DNA form, the CDR3 reads TGTGCCAGCAGTCTACTAGGGGGATCGGAGACCCAGTACTTC.

The chain joins TRBV5-1 to TRBJ2-7; D uncertain. Deletions cut 1 base from V and 1 base from J, with 9 bases between. The CDR3 totals 14 residues. Germline V CDR1 and CDR2: SGHRS, YFSETQ. The DNA for the CDR3 is TGCGCCAGCAGCTTGTCGCACAGTTCCTACGAGCAGTACTTC. Protein: CASSLSHSSYEQYF.

The chain employs TRBV7-9 and TRBJ2-3; D might be TRBD2 (5 bases). Germline-derived CDR1 and CDR2 are SEHNR and FQNEAQ (reference sequence). CDR3 length equals 14 residues. V was shortened by 1 base and J by 3 bases, with 8 bases between the two germline ends. CDR3 bases: TGTGCCAGCAGCTTAGGGGAGCGGACAGATACGCAGTATTTT. Its protein is CASSLGERTDTQYF.

This rearrangement joins TRBV6-5 to TRBJ1-5; 8 bases map to TRBD1. Germline V CDR1 and CDR2: MNHEY, SVGAGI. V trimming: 6 bases; J trimming: 2 bases; junction bases outside the gene matches: 3. The CDR3 spans 14 residues. The CDR3, as DNA: TGTGCCAGCAGCGGACAGGGCCGCAATCAGCCCCAGCATTTT. Residues: CASSGQGRNQPQHF.

This clone was recorded many times. The junction does not match germline at one end; this may be a read error. This sequence joins TRBV5-6 and TRBJ1-1, with 9 bases that match TRBD1. The germline gives CDR1 SGHDT, CDR2 YYEEEE. The CDR3 consists of 15 residues. The CDR3 DNA reads as TGTGCCAGCAGCCGTCCCGGGACAGGGAACGCTGAAGCTTTCTTT. Translation gives CASSRPGTGNAEAFF.

V usage is TRBV6-6 and J usage is TRBJ2-5; no reliable D call. Germline V gene data show CDR1 as MNHNY and CDR2 as SVGAGI (reference sequence). V lost 2 bases and J lost 5, with 18 bases in between. This CDR3 has 16 amino acids. DNA of the CDR3: TGTGCCAGCAGTTACACATTCCCCCCGGGTCAGGAGACCCAGTACTTC. Translating gives CASSYTFPPGQETQYF.

The chain employs TRBV28 and TRBJ2-1, with 10 nucleotides matching TRBD2. CDR1 and CDR2 from the germline V gene are MDHEN and SYDVKM. The trim removed 5 bases at V and 6 bases at J, leaving 10 bases unmatched. This CDR3 is built from 16 residues. In DNA form, the CDR3 reads TGTGCCAGCAGTACGTGGCTAGCGGGAGTTGCCAATGAGCAGTTCTTC. Its translation: CASSTWLAGVANEQFF.

The rearrangement uses TRBV7-2 and TRBJ2-2; 9 bases align to TRBD1. From germline, CDR1 is SGHTA and CDR2 FQGNSA. The V and J ends lost 8 bases and 6 bases, in that order; junction bases with no gene match: 7. This CDR3 is built from 14 residues. CDR3 loop: CASGIQGAPGELFF. In DNA form, the CDR3 reads TGTGCCAGCGGCATACAGGGGGCCCCCGGGGAGCTGTTTTTT.

This clone is a singleton in its sample. The chain couples TRBV27 to TRBJ1-5; 10 bases line up with TRBD1. With V trimmed by 3 bases and J by 9 bases, 5 bases remained unmatched. This CDR3 spans 14 amino acids. Per the germline V gene, CDR1 is MNHEY and CDR2 is SMNVEV (reference sequence). DNA for the CDR3: TGTGCCAGCAGTTTTGACAGGGGGCTGGGGCCCCAGCATTTT. Amino acid sequence: CASSFDRGLGPQHF.

V gene TRBV27 combines with J gene TRBJ1-2, with 7 positions matching TRBD1. The V and J ends lost 6 bases and 5 bases, in that order; junction bases with no gene match: 15. CDR1 and CDR2 from the germline V gene are MNHEY and SMNVEV (reference sequence). The CDR3 is 16 residues long. The CDR3 DNA reads TGTGCCAGCAGCCGCGTTACAGGGGTATCTCAATATGGCTACACCTTC. This encodes CASSRVTGVSQYGYTF.

J is TRBJ2-5 and V is TRBV7-3; 9 nucleotides align to TRBD1. The CDR3 is made up of 13 amino acids. V lost 4 bases, J lost 4 bases, and 1 base stayed unmatched. Germline V gene data show CDR1 as SGHTA and CDR2 as FQGTGA. The CDR3 DNA is TGTGCCAGCAGCTCGGGACAGGGAGAGACCCAGTACTTC. This codes for CASSSGQGETQYF.

The CDR3 spells CASSPYQGKGETQYF. Written as DNA, the CDR3 is TGTGCCAGCAGCCCCTATCAGGGGAAAGGGGAGACCCAGTACTTC. This chain connects TRBV14 to TRBJ2-5, with D perhaps matching TRBD1 (6 bases). V was trimmed by 4 bases and J by 5 bases, leaving 17 bases between them. In germline, CDR1 is SGHDN, CDR2 FVKESK. There are 15 residues in the CDR3.

This clone was counted a few times. The chain joins TRBV3-1 (or the pseudogene TRBV3-2) to TRBJ2-5; 10 bases match TRBD1. Germline V gives CDR1 LGHDT, CDR2 YNNKEL (reference sequence). This CDR3 comprises 16 residues. J was trimmed by 4 bases and V by 2 bases; bases with no gene match: 7. Written as DNA, the CDR3 is TGTGCCAGCAGCCAAACCTCCGGGACAGGGGCAGAGACCCAGTACTTC. It specifies CASSQTSGTGAETQYF.

This chain links TRBV9 with TRBJ2-5; 10 bases match TRBD1. Germline V gene data show CDR1 as SGDLS and CDR2 as YYNGEE. This CDR3 has 13 amino acids. J gave up 4 bases and V 3 bases, and 0 bases lay outside the gene matches. CDR3 nucleotide sequence: TGTGCCAGCAGCGGGGACAGGGGAGAGACCCAGTACTTC. Its protein product is CASSGDRGETQYF.

This clone has a handful of counts. The chain employs TRBV5-6 and TRBJ2-7; no firm D call. Looked up from germline, CDR1 is SGHDT and CDR2 is YYEEEE. This CDR3 contains 11 residues. V was cut by 2 bases and J by 3 bases, with 3 bases left in between. The CDR3 DNA reads TGTGCCAGCAGCTTTCTCTACGAGCAGTACTTC. Its translation: CASSFLYEQYF.

The chain carries TRBV6-5 and TRBJ2-3, with TRBD2 matching 10 bases. Per germline, CDR1 MNHEY and CDR2 SVGAGI. The CDR3 is made up of 16 amino acids. V gave up 0 bases and J gave up 0 bases; unmatched junction bases: 0. Here the CDR3 reads CASSYSTSGSTDTQYF. The CDR3 DNA reads TGTGCCAGCAGTTACTCGACTAGCGGGAGCACAGATACGCAGTATTTT.

The CDR3 loop reads CASTGQLNSPLHF. CDR3 DNA sequence: TGCGCCAGCACGGGACAGCTAAATTCACCCCTCCACTTT. The chain is built from TRBV10-1 and TRBJ1-6; 7 nucleotides line up with TRBD1. This CDR3 comprises 13 residues. Trimming took 7 bases from V and 7 from J; bases not matched to a gene: 4. Germline CDR1 reads WNHNN; CDR2 reads SYGVQD (reference sequence).

The chain combines TRBV19 with TRBJ1-3; 7 nucleotides match TRBD1. Germline V gives CDR1 LNHDA, CDR2 SQIVND (reference sequence). The ends lost 4 bases at V and 3 bases at J; junction bases unmatched: 9. The CDR3 length is 16 residues. CDR3 sequence: CASSRNRDSLGNTIYF. The CDR3 nucleotides read TGTGCCAGTAGTAGAAACCGGGACAGCCTTGGAAACACCATATATTTT.